Below are 23 T cell receptor beta chains sequenced from a single sample in a study of T cells in Graves' hyperthyroidism and ophthalmopathy. Template material for amplifying TCR beta CDR3 regions consisted of RNA transcripts. First-round RT-PCR targeting the TCR CDR3 was performed with the HTBI primer set. Each CDR3 protein gets one entry after TCRdb re-called the multiplex PCR reads with MiXCR. The table has 560,000 or so distinct CDR3 sequences, 46% seen once. Material for sequencing was peripheral blood or thyroid tissue (not recorded which). The receptors shown here come from a woman under 30 with Graves' hyperthyroidism.

The gene calls are TRBV20-1 and TRBJ2-7; D gene unclear. V was trimmed by 6 bases and J by 8 bases, leaving 17 bases between them. From germline, CDR1 is DFQATT and CDR2 SNEGSKA (reference sequence). The length of the CDR3 is 12 residues. The chain's CDR3 is CSAERMLPQQYF. DNA for the CDR3: TGCAGTGCCGAAAGGATGCTCCCGCAGCAGTACTTC.

The chain uses TRBV19 and TRBJ1-2; D remains ambiguous. Trimming removed 9 bases from V and 4 bases from J, with 24 bases in between. This CDR3 has 16 amino acids. Germline V gene sequence: CDR1 LNHDA, CDR2 SQIVND (reference sequence). The CDR3 sequence: CASTPLLDGYFYGYTF. Written as DNA, the CDR3 is TGTGCCAGCACCCCCCTATTGGACGGATACTTCTATGGCTACACCTTC.

This clonotype was recorded once. This chain uses TRBV19 with TRBJ1-2, with D possibly TRBD1 on 6 matching bases. The CDR3 has 15 amino acids. The V gene lost 4 bases and the J gene lost 0 bases, with 12 bases spanning the gap. Germline V gene data show CDR1 as LNHDA and CDR2 as SQIVND (reference sequence). The CDR3: CASSTWTVANYGYTF. The CDR3 DNA sequence: TGTGCCAGTAGTACATGGACAGTAGCTAACTATGGCTACACCTTC. Complete variable domain (other parts from reference TRBV19 and TRBJ1-2): DGGITQSPKYLFRKEGQNVTLSCEQNLNHDAMYWYRQDPGQGLRLIYYSQIVNDFQKGDIAEGYSVSREKKESFPLTVTSAQKNPTAFYLCASSTWTVANYGYTFGSGTRLTVV.

The table lists this clonotype with many counts. The rearrangement joins TRBV4-2 to TRBJ2-5; a possible D gene is TRBD2 (5 bases). V was clipped by 1 base and J by 5 bases, with 5 bases between them. This CDR3 comprises 12 residues. CDR1 and CDR2 from the germline V gene are LGHNA and YNFKEQ. CDR3 region: CASSQGRETQYF. In DNA form, the CDR3 reads TGTGCCAGCAGCCAAGGGAGGGAGACCCAGTACTTC.

The CDR3 region is CASSLARTGGNEKLFF. DNA for the CDR3: TGTGCCAGCAGCTTGGCCCGGACAGGGGGTAATGAAAAACTGTTTTTT. This sequence joins TRBV7-9 and TRBJ1-4; TRBD1 agrees at 10 bases. The CDR3 length is 16 residues. J was trimmed by 4 bases and V by 3 bases; bases with no gene match: 5. CDR1 and CDR2 from the germline V gene are SEHNR and FQNEAQ (reference sequence).

In regard to this clonotype: This could be a read error, since a much larger clone is one nucleotide away. The chain carries TRBV7-2 and TRBJ2-5, with D uncertain. The CDR3 extends over 14 amino acids. Germline CDR1 reads SGHTA; CDR2 reads FQGNSA. CDR3 loop: CAGSAPLGKETQYF. The CDR3, as DNA: TGTGCCGGCAGCGCCCCATTGGGTAAAGAGACCCAGTACTTC.

This rearrangement joins TRBV29-1 to TRBJ2-2; 7 nucleotides match TRBD1. CDR1 and CDR2 from the germline V gene are SQVTM and ANQGSEA. The CDR3 runs 12 residues. V lost 6 bases to trimming and J lost 6 bases; unmatched junction nucleotides: 4. The DNA for the CDR3 is TGCAGCGTGCCCGGGACAGCCGGGGAGCTGTTTTTT. Protein product: CSVPGTAGELFF.

The chain couples TRBV6-5 to TRBJ2-7; 10 bases are shared with TRBD1. This CDR3 has 14 residues. The germline V gene has CDR1 MNHEY and CDR2 SVGAGI. V lost 5 bases, J lost 6 bases, and 7 bases stayed unmatched. The CDR3 bases are TGTGCCAGCAGTGAAGGGACAGGGGCAGGCGAGCAGTACTTC. Amino acid sequence: CASSEGTGAGEQYF.

The chain links TRBV2 to TRBJ2-6; TRBD1 matches 7 bases. V shed 6 bases and J 0 bases; nucleotides not matched to a gene: 8. Germline CDR1 and CDR2: SNHLY and FYNNEI. This CDR3 has 17 residues. The CDR3 region is CASSYRGSSSGANVLTF. The CDR3 DNA follows: TGTGCCAGCAGCTACAGGGGTAGTAGCTCTGGGGCCAACGTCCTGACTTTC.

This clonotype was observed a few times. J is TRBJ1-2 and V is TRBV5-4; D is perhaps TRBD1 (5 bases). The V and J ends lost 4 bases and 5 bases respectively, with 12 bases between them. This CDR3 contains 13 residues. Germline V gene lookup returns CDR1 SGHNT and CDR2 YYREEE (reference sequence). The CDR3 is CASSPHEGYGYTF. CDR3 nucleotide sequence: TGTGCCAGCAGCCCTCACGAGGGGTATGGCTACACCTTC.

This clonotype turned up a few times. This sequence joins TRBV12-3 or TRBV12-4 and TRBJ2-7; a possible D gene is TRBD1 (5 bases). Trimming removed 6 bases at V and 7 bases at J, with 16 bases between. This CDR3 region has 13 residues. CDR3 nucleotide sequence: TGTGCCAGCAGACCAAGACAGTACTTGGAGCAGTACTTC. Translating it yields CASRPRQYLEQYF.

J is TRBJ2-7 and V is TRBV20-1, with D unresolved. Trimming removed 0 bases from V and 2 bases from J, with 11 bases in between. Germline V gene sequence: CDR1 DFQATT, CDR2 SNEGSKA (reference sequence). This CDR3 is 14 amino acids long. CDR3 in amino acids: CSARDWRQTYEQYF. CDR3 DNA: TGCAGTGCTAGAGACTGGCGACAAACCTACGAGCAGTACTTC.

Comment on this clonotype: Compared with germline, one end of the junction differs, possibly owing to a read error. The chain couples TRBV29-1 to TRBJ2-2; 7 bases agree with TRBD2. The CDR3 length is 13 residues. Looked up from germline, CDR1 is SQVTM and CDR2 is ANQGSEA. The CDR3 DNA follows: TGCAGCGTTGGGCGGGGGAACACTGGGGAGCTGTTTTTT. Amino acid sequence: CSVGRGNTGELFF.

The chain couples TRBV12-3 or TRBV12-4 to TRBJ1-4; 11 bases are a match to TRBD1. V trimming: 8 bases; J trimming: 10 bases; junction bases outside the gene matches: 12. The CDR3 spans 15 residues. The CDR3 spells CASFPSGQGARKLFF. Written as DNA, the CDR3 is TGTGCCAGCTTCCCGTCCGGACAGGGGGCGCGAAAACTGTTTTTT.

This sequence joins TRBV24-1 and TRBJ1-1; D is possibly TRBD1 (5 bases). Germline CDR1 reads KGHDR; CDR2 reads SFDVKD. The CDR3 loop spans 13 amino acids. Trimming shortened V by 2 bases and J by 10 bases, and 13 bases separated the two germline ends. The CDR3 region is CATSDSDTGVAFF. The CDR3 DNA reads TGTGCCACCAGTGATTCGGACACGGGGGTAGCTTTCTTT.

At least ten counts were recorded for this clonotype. This chain connects TRBV29-1 to TRBJ2-2, with D possibly being TRBD1 (7 bases). The CDR3 covers 16 residues. Germline V lookup: CDR1 SQVTM, CDR2 ANQGSEA. V was clipped by 4 bases and J by 1 base, with 16 bases between them. The CDR3 sequence is CSVGGAGQQNTGELFF. The CDR3 coding sequence is TGCAGCGTTGGAGGGGCGGGACAGCAGAACACCGGGGAGCTGTTTTTT.

The chain has TRBV7-2 and TRBJ2-7, with 7 positions matching TRBD2. The junction had 12 bases not matched to a gene; V was cut back by 5 bases and J by 2 bases. CDR3 length: 16 residues. Germline V gene data show CDR1 as SGHTA and CDR2 as FQGNSA. The CDR3 loop is CASSQTGLESPYEQYF. CDR3 in DNA: TGTGCCAGCAGCCAAACCGGACTAGAATCACCCTACGAGCAGTACTTC.

This clonotype was seen only a few times. The chain couples TRBV19 to TRBJ1-2; D uncertain. This CDR3 region has 15 residues. Trimming shortened V by 3 bases and J by 5 bases, and 16 bases separated the two germline ends. Germline values: CDR1 LNHDA, CDR2 SQIVND (reference sequence). CDR3 region: CASSILTDAPYGYTF. The CDR3 bases are TGTGCCAGTAGTATCTTAACGGACGCGCCGTATGGCTACACCTTC.

The chain recombines TRBV5-1 with TRBJ1-3; TRBD1 agrees at 7 bases. Trimming at V came to 4 bases and at J to 3 bases, leaving 4 bases not matched to a gene. The CDR3 covers 14 residues. The germline V gene has CDR1 SGHRS and CDR2 YFSETQ. In DNA form, the CDR3 reads TGCGCCAGCAGCGCCAGGGGGAGTGGAAACACCATATATTTT. Its protein is CASSARGSGNTIYF.

This clonotype turned up a few times. The CDR3 loop reads CASVYDYLEQYF. CDR3 DNA sequence: TGTGCCAGCGTATACGACTACCTCGAGCAGTACTTC. The rearrangement uses TRBV10-3 and TRBJ2-7; D is possibly TRBD2 (5 bases). CDR1 is ENHRY, CDR2 SYGVKD, per germline. The CDR3 extends over 12 amino acids. Trimming took off 10 bases at V and 6 bases at J, with 16 bases between the two ends.

The rearrangement uses TRBV18 and TRBJ2-5; TRBD1 or TRBD2 may be the D gene (7 bases each). Trimming took 0 bases from V and 4 from J, leaving 12 bases between them. Per germline, CDR1 KGHSH and CDR2 LQKENI. The CDR3 has 15 amino acids. The CDR3 DNA is TGTGCCAGCTCACCACCGACAGGGAGGGGAGAGACCCAGTACTTC. This codes for CASSPPTGRGETQYF.

As to this clonotype: An end of the junction does not agree with germline; a read error may underlie this. V is TRBV7-2 and J is TRBJ1-1; 7 bases are shared with TRBD1. CDR1 and CDR2 from the germline V gene are SGHTA and FQGNSA. This CDR3 spans 15 amino acids. Written as DNA, the CDR3 is TGTGCCAGCAGCCCGTCGACAGGGAAACCTCGCCAAGCGTTCTTT. This translates into CASSPSTGKPRQAFF.

The genes are TRBV7-3 and TRBJ1-1; a weak D match, TRBD1 (6 bases). The V gene lost 7 bases and the J gene lost 0 bases, with 12 bases spanning the gap. The CDR3 runs to 14 residues. Germline lookup yields CDR1 SGHTA and CDR2 FQGTGA. The CDR3 spells CASNRGAVNTEAFF. The CDR3 region has the DNA TGTGCCAGCAACCGGGGGGCTGTGAACACTGAAGCTTTCTTT.